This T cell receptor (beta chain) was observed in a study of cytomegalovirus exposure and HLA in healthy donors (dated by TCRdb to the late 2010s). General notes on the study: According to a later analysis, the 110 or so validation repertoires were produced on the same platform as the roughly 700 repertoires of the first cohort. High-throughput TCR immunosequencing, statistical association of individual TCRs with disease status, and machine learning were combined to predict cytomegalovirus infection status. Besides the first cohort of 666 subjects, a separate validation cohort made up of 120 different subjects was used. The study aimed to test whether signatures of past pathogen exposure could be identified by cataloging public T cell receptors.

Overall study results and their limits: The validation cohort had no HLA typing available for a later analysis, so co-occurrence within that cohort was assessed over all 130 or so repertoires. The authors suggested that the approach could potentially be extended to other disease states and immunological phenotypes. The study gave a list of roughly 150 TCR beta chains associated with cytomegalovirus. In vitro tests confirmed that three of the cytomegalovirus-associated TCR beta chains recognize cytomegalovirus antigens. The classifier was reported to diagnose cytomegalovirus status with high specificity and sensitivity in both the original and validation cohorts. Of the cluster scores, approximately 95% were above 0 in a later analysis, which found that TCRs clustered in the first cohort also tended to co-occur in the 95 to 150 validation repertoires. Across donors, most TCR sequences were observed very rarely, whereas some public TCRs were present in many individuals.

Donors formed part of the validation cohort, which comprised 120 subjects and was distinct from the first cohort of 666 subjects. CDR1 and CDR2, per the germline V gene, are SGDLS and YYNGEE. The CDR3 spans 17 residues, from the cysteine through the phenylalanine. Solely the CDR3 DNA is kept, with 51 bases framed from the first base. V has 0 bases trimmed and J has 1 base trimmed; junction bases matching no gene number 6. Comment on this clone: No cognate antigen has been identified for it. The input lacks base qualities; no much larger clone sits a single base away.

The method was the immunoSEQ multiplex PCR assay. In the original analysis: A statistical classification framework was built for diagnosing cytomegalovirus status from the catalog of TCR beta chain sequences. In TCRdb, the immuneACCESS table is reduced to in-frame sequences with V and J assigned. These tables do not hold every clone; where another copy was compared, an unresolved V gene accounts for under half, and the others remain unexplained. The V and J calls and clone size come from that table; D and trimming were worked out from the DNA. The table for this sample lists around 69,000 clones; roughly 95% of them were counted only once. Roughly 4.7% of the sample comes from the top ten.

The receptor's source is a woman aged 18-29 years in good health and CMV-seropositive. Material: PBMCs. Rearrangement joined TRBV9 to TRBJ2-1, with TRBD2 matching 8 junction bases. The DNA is TGTGCCAGCAGCGTAGAGGGGATAGCGGGGTCCTACAATGAGCAGTTCTTC. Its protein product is CASSVEGIAGSYNEQFF.